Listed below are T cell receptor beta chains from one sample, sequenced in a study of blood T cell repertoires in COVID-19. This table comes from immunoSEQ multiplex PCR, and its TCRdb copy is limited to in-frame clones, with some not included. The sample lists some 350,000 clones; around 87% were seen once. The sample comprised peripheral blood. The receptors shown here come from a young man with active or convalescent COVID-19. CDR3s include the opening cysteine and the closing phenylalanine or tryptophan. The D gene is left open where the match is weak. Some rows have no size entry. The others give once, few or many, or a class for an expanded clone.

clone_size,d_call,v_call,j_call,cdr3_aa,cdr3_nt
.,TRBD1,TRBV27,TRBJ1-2,CASSLTGAPYGYTF,TGTGCCAGCAGTTTAACAGGGGCGCCGTATGGCTACACCTTC
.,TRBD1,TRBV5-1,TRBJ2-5,CASSGGQGFEETQYF,TGCGCCAGCAGCGGGGGACAGGGGTTTGAAGAGACCCAGTACTTC
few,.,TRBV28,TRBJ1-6,CASSGSGPDNSPLHF,TGTGCCAGCAGTGGATCAGGGCCCGATAATTCACCCCTCCACTTT
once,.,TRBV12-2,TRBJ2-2,CASRLAIRGSGTGELFF,TGTGCAAGTCGCTTAGCGATCCGCGGCTCGGGCACCGGGGAGCTGTTTTTT
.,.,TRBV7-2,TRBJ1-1,CASSLVYRTGSFEAFF,TGTGCCAGCAGCTTAGTTTATCGCACAGGGTCTTTCGAAGCTTTCTTT
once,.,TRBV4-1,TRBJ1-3,CASSREGVGVGNTIYF,TGCGCCAGCAGCCGGGAAGGGGTAGGGGTCGGAAACACCATATATTTT
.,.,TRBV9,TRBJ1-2,CASSLGPGPGYGYTF,TGTGCCAGCAGCCTAGGGCCAGGGCCCGGCTATGGCTACACCTTC
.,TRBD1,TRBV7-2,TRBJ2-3,CASRTGTDTQYF,TGTGCCAGCAGGACAGGGACAGATACGCAGTATTTT
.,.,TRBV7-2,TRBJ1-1,CASSHLQGMGNTEAFF,TGTGCCAGCAGTCACCTTCAGGGGATGGGGAACACTGAAGCTTTCTTT
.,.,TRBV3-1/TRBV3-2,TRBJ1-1,CASTGTGTEAFF,TGTGCCAGCACTGGAACGGGTACTGAAGCTTTCTTT
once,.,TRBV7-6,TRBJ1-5,CASSPAGTPNSNQPQHF,TGTGCCAGCAGCCCAGCCGGGACTCCTAATAGCAATCAGCCCCAGCATTTT
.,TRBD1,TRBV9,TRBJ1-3,CASSVGTGAGNTIYF,TGTGCCAGCAGCGTGGGGACAGGGGCTGGAAACACCATATATTTT
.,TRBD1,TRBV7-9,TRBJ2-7,CASSLSPGTVSSYEQYF,TGTGCCAGCAGCTTGTCGCCCGGGACAGTGAGCTCCTACGAGCAGTACTTC
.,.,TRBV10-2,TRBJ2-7,CAILNGAYEQYF,TGCGCCATCCTGAACGGGGCCTACGAGCAGTACTTC
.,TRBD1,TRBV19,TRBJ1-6,CASSIGQGDNSPLHF,TGTGCCAGTAGTATCGGACAGGGTGATAATTCACCCCTCCACTTT
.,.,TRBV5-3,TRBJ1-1,CARSPEKGTEAFF,TGTGCCAGAAGCCCGGAAAAGGGGACTGAAGCTTTCTTT
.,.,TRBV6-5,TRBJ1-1,CASSWGGGEAFF,TGTGCCAGCAGCTGGGGTGGAGGGGAAGCTTTCTTT
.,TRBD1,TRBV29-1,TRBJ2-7,CSVETGVAYEQYF,TGCAGCGTTGAAACAGGGGTGGCCTACGAGCAGTACTTC
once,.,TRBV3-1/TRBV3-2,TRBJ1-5,CASSQGGSQFIQPQHF,TGTGCCAGCAGCCAAGGGGGCTCTCAGTTTATTCAGCCCCAGCATTTT
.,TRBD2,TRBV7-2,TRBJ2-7,CASSSPGLGGHEQYF,TGTGCCAGCAGCTCACCGGGACTAGGGGGACACGAGCAGTACTTC
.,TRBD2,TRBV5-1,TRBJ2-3,CASSWQAGVTDTQYF,TGCGCCAGCAGCTGGCAAGCGGGAGTAACAGATACGCAGTATTTT
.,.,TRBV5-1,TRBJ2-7,CASSPGFPYEQYF,TGCGCCAGCAGCCCGGGATTCCCCTACGAGCAGTACTTC
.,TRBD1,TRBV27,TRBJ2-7,CASSPGQAYEQYF,TGTGCCAGCAGTCCGGGACAGGCCTACGAGCAGTACTTC
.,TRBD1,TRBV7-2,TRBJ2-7,CASSLRGTGAYEQYF,TGTGCCAGCAGCTTAAGAGGGACAGGGGCCTACGAGCAGTACTTC
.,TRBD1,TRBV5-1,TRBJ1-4,CASSPTGVGEKLFF,TGCGCCAGCAGCCCGACAGGGGTTGGCGAAAAACTGTTTTTT
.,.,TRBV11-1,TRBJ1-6,CASGQYIANSPLHF,TGTGCCAGCGGACAGTACATAGCGAATTCACCCCTCCACTTT
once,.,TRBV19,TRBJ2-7,CASSTRGGEQYF,TGTGCCAGTAGCACCAGGGGCGGGGAGCAGTACTTC
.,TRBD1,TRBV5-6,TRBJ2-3,CASSNNRGFPASADTQYF,TGTGCCAGCAGCAATAACAGGGGCTTCCCTGCCTCCGCAGATACGCAGTATTTT
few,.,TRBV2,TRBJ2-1,CASSDVNEQFF,TGTGCCAGCAGTGACGTAAATGAGCAGTTCTTC
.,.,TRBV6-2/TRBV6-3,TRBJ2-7,CASSYLSGYEQYF,TGTGCCAGCAGTTACTTATCGGGCTACGAGCAGTACTTC
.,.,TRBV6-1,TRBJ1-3,CASSELRDSRNTIYF,TGTGCCAGCAGTGAACTGAGGGATTCTCGAAACACCATATATTTT
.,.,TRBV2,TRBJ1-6,CASSEPTGQGSPLHF,TGTGCCAGCAGTGAACCCACTGGGCAGGGCTCACCCCTCCACTTT
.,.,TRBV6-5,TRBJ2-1,CASSSQSGILRDEQFF,TGTGCCAGCAGTTCACAATCGGGAATACTGAGGGATGAGCAGTTCTTC
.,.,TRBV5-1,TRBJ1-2,CASSLLSDGYTF,TGCGCCAGCAGCTTATTATCCGATGGCTACACCTTC
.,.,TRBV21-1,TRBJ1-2,CASSKVPRQGPLDGYTF,TGTGCCAGCAGCAAAGTCCCGAGACAGGGCCCCCTCGATGGCTACACCTTC
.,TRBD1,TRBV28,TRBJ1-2,CASSLGQGRGYTF,TGTGCCAGCAGTCTCGGACAGGGGAGGGGCTACACCTTC
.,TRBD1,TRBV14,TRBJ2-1,CASSQGRDRGVHEQFF,TGTGCCAGCAGCCAAGGCCGGGACAGGGGAGTCCATGAGCAGTTCTTC
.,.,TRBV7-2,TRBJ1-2,CASSLIGYYGYTF,TGTGCCAGCAGCTTAATCGGGTACTATGGCTACACCTTC
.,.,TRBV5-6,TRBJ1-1,CASSLGDTEAFF,TGTGCCAGCAGCTTGGGCGACACTGAAGCTTTCTTT
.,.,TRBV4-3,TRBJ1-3,CASSQDAVSGNTIYF,TGCGCCAGCAGCCAAGACGCGGTCTCTGGAAACACCATATATTTT
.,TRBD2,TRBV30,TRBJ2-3,CALAGGFTDTQYF,TGTGCGTTAGCGGGAGGGTTCACAGATACGCAGTATTTT
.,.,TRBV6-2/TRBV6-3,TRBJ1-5,CASSYIRGQEPQHF,TGTGCCAGCAGTTACATAAGGGGTCAAGAGCCCCAGCATTTT
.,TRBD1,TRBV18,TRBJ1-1,CASSPSRTGVEAFF,TGTGCCAGCTCACCCTCGAGGACAGGGGTTGAAGCTTTCTTT
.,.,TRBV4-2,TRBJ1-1,CASSQNPKISGTEAFF,TGTGCCAGCAGCCAAAACCCAAAGATTAGCGGCACTGAAGCTTTCTTT
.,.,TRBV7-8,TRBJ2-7,CASSPRIYEQYF,TGTGCCAGCAGCCCGCGGATATACGAGCAGTACTTC
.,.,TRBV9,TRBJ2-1,CASSGLGPLTANEQFF,TGTGCCAGCAGCGGACTAGGCCCCCTCACGGCCAATGAGCAGTTCTTC
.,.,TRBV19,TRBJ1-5,CASSDSGYSNQPQHF,TGTGCCAGTAGCGACTCAGGGTATAGCAATCAGCCCCAGCATTTT
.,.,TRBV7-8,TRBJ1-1,CASRLQENTEAFF,TGTGCCAGCAGACTACAGGAGAACACTGAAGCTTTCTTT
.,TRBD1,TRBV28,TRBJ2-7,CASKQGDRVYEQYF,TGTGCCAGCAAACAAGGGGACAGGGTTTACGAGCAGTACTTC
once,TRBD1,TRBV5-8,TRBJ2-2,CASSPGQGNTGELFF,TGTGCCAGCAGCCCGGGACAGGGTAACACCGGGGAGCTGTTTTTT
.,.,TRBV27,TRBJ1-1,CASSPGWSNTEAFF,TGTGCCAGCAGTCCCGGGTGGTCGAACACTGAAGCTTTCTTT
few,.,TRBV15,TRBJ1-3,CATSRVFRETGNTIYF,TGTGCCACCAGCAGAGTATTTAGGGAGACGGGAAACACCATATATTTT
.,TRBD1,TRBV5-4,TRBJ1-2,CASSPPTGEVRYTF,TGTGCCAGCAGCCCACCGACAGGGGAAGTTCGCTACACCTTC